The sequence of this T cell receptor beta chain was determined in a study of shared clonotypes between healthy human individuals. The trim removed 3 bases at V and 4 bases at J, leaving 6 bases unmatched. The germline CDR1 and CDR2 sequences are GTSNPN and SVGIG (reference sequence). The CDR3 runs 14 residues. Profiled with immunoSEQ multiplex PCR; TCRdb holds only in-frame clones, not every one. The table records roughly 450,000 clones, 79% of them present only once. Specimen: PBMCs. This sequence was found in a woman aged 40-49 years in good health. Some clones in this sample may be carry-over from other donors' samples. V usage is TRBV30 and J usage is TRBJ2-1, with 7 nucleotides matching TRBD2. In nucleotides, the CDR3 is TGTGCCTGGAGAGGGCGGGAGTCTTACAATGAGCAGTTCTTC. Protein: CAWRGRESYNEQFF.